These 23 T cell receptor beta chains share one sample of origin, sequenced in a study of T cell changes during pregnancy in multiple sclerosis. Here immunoSEQ multiplex PCR was the method, and the copy in TCRdb shows in-frame clones only, minus some. The table shows 68,000 or so clones, with under 95% occurring only once. The specimen comprised peripheral blood, sampled in the second trimester of pregnancy. The source is a female donor in good health, enrolled as a control in a pregnancy study.

V is TRBV10-3 and J is TRBJ2-7; 11 bases match TRBD1. V shed 6 bases and J 6 bases; nucleotides not matched to a gene: 7. CDR1 and CDR2 (germline): ENHRY, SYGVKD. The CDR3 has 14 residues. CDR3 nucleotide sequence: TGTGCCATCAGAGGAGGACAGGGGGCGGCCGAGCAGTACTTC. Residues: CAIRGGQGAAEQYF.

The chain links TRBV5-3 to TRBJ2-1; TRBD2 agrees at 11 bases. TRBV5-3 is classed as an ORF, of uncertain function. The ends lost 7 bases at V and 8 bases at J; junction bases unmatched: 11. This CDR3 contains 15 residues. The CDR3 nucleotides read TGTGCCAGAGGCTGTAGCGGGGGGGATATGGATGAGCAGTTCTTC. This sequence encodes CARGCSGGDMDEQFF.

The V gene is TRBV5-1, the J gene TRBJ2-1, with 9 bases that match TRBD1. Germline V gives CDR1 SGHRS, CDR2 YFSETQ. Trimming cost V 0 bases and J 5 bases; bases outside gene matches: 3. The CDR3 is 15 residues long. In DNA form, the CDR3 reads TGCGCCAGCAGCTTGGCCTGGGACAGGGACAATGAGCAGTTCTTC. Translation: CASSLAWDRDNEQFF.

This chain connects TRBV4-1 to TRBJ2-7, with 15 bases lining up with TRBD2. Germline V gene data show CDR1 as MGHRA and CDR2 as YSYEKL. V lost 2 bases to trimming and J lost 4 bases; unmatched junction nucleotides: 6. The CDR3 spans 17 residues. As DNA, the CDR3 is TGCGCCAGCAGCCAACCTGGACTAGCGGGGGGGCAGTACGAGCAGTACTTC. It encodes CASSQPGLAGGQYEQYF.

V usage is TRBV28 and J usage is TRBJ1-1; D ambiguous. Germline V gene data show CDR1 as MDHEN and CDR2 as SYDVKM. This CDR3 contains 15 residues. V dropped 5 bases and J dropped 8 bases, with 21 bases sitting between them. CDR3 in DNA: TGTGCCAGCAGTCCCCTAGGAGGTAACTGGGTCGAAGCTTTCTTT. It yields the protein CASSPLGGNWVEAFF.

This clone was found once. The rearrangement links TRBV15 to TRBJ2-7; D may be TRBD2 (6 bases). Between the trimmed V and J ends, which lost 0 bases and 3 bases, there was a span of 12 bases. CDR3 length: 15 residues. CDR1 LNHNV and CDR2 YYDKDF come from the germline V gene (reference sequence). CDR3 in amino acids: CATSRDLATVYEQYF. The CDR3 DNA reads TGTGCCACCAGCAGAGATCTAGCGACTGTCTACGAGCAGTACTTC. Full variable domain (outside the CDR3, taken from reference TRBV15 and TRBJ2-7): DAMVIQNPRYQVTQFGKPVTLSCSQTLNHNVMYWYQQKSSQAPKLLFHYYDKDFNNEADTPDNFQSRRPNTSFCFLDIRSPGLGDTAMYLCATSRDLATVYEQYFGPGTRLTVT.

The chain employs TRBV28 and TRBJ1-1, with D possibly being TRBD1 (6 bases). Germline V CDR1 and CDR2: MDHEN, SYDVKM. V lost 4 bases, J lost 0 bases, and 9 bases lay in between. CDR3 length: 14 amino acids. Written as DNA, the CDR3 is TGTGCCAGCAGTTCAGGGGCCCTGAACACTGAAGCTTTCTTT. Its translation: CASSSGALNTEAFF.

The table lists this clone with a count of one. The rearrangement uses TRBV5-1 and TRBJ1-1, with 9 bases lining up with TRBD1. CDR3 size: 13 residues. From germline, CDR1 is SGHRS and CDR2 YFSETQ. Trimming at V came to 4 bases and at J to 4 bases, leaving 2 bases not matched to a gene. CDR3 coding DNA: TGCGCCAGCAGCCACAGGGGGCCCACTGAAGCTTTCTTT. Its protein product is CASSHRGPTEAFF.

By share of the sample, this clone is medium-sized. The V gene is TRBV28, the J gene TRBJ1-1; 7 positions match TRBD1. Per germline, CDR1 MDHEN and CDR2 SYDVKM. J was trimmed by 1 base and V by 3 bases; bases with no gene match: 8. The CDR3 has 16 amino acids. CDR3 DNA: TGTGCCAGCAGTTTTGCAGGAGGGACAGAGAACACTGAAGCTTTCTTT. Residues: CASSFAGGTENTEAFF.

This clone was observed once. The rearrangement joins TRBV9 to TRBJ1-2; D is undetermined. Germline loops: CDR1 SGDLS, CDR2 YYNGEE. The CDR3 has 12 residues. Trimming took 3 bases from V and 4 from J, leaving 7 bases between them. The CDR3 loop is CASSDTVYGYTF. The CDR3 DNA follows: TGTGCCAGCAGCGACACAGTCTATGGCTACACCTTC.

The rearrangement uses TRBV10-3 and TRBJ1-2, with D perhaps matching TRBD1 (6 bases). In germline, CDR1 is ENHRY, CDR2 SYGVKD. Trimming cost V 3 bases and J 7 bases, with 12 bases left between them. The CDR3 is 13 amino acids. The CDR3 is CAISDLGASGYTF. DNA for the CDR3: TGTGCCATCAGTGATTTGGGGGCGAGTGGCTACACCTTC.

The chain uses TRBV6-4 and TRBJ2-5, with D unclear. V was trimmed by 6 bases and J by 2 bases, leaving 7 bases between them. The CDR3 has 12 residues. Germline V lookup: CDR1 MRHNA, CDR2 SNTAGT. CDR3 in DNA: TGTGCCAGCAGACAGCTACAAGAGACCCAGTACTTC. As protein: CASRQLQETQYF.

This clone appeared a few times. J is TRBJ2-6 and V is TRBV6-4, with unresolved D. Germline V lookup: CDR1 MRHNA, CDR2 SNTAGT. This CDR3 is 17 amino acids long. V shed 0 bases and J shed 0 bases, with 9 bases lying between them. In nucleotides, the CDR3 is TGTGCCAGCAGTGACTCGACGCGGAGCTCTGGGGCCAACGTCCTGACTTTC. It is translated as CASSDSTRSSGANVLTF.

V usage is TRBV10-3 and J usage is TRBJ1-3, with TRBD1 as a possible D gene (5 bases). Germline V CDR1 and CDR2: ENHRY, SYGVKD. V dropped 0 bases and J dropped 6 bases, with 15 bases sitting between them. The CDR3 is 16 residues long. The CDR3 sequence is CAISESIGGPENTIYF. The CDR3 nucleotides read TGTGCCATCAGTGAGTCGATCGGGGGTCCGGAAAACACCATATATTTT.

The chain uses TRBV6-5 and TRBJ2-7; possible D gene TRBD1, 5 bases. V lost 3 bases, J lost 0 bases, and 9 bases lay in between. This CDR3 contains 14 residues. The germline CDR1 and CDR2 sequences are MNHEY and SVGAGI. CDR3 region: CASSYGQGSYEQYF. Here the CDR3 DNA reads TGTGCCAGCAGTTATGGTCAGGGCTCCTACGAGCAGTACTTC.

This sequence joins TRBV9 and TRBJ2-1, with TRBD2 identical over 8 bases. CDR1 SGDLS and CDR2 YYNGEE come from the germline V gene. With V trimmed by 2 bases and J by 6 bases, 4 bases remained unmatched. This CDR3 is 14 amino acids long. The CDR3 sequence: CASSVFGTSNEQFF. The CDR3, as DNA: TGTGCCAGCAGCGTTTTCGGGACTAGCAATGAGCAGTTCTTC.

The J gene is TRBJ2-7, the V gene TRBV6-5; 9 positions match TRBD1. Trimming at V came to 6 bases and at J to 2 bases, leaving 8 bases not matched to a gene. The CDR3 spans 15 residues. Germline V CDR1 and CDR2: MNHEY, SVGAGI. The chain's CDR3 is CASRTTRDRAYEQYF. The CDR3, as DNA: TGTGCCAGCAGAACGACCCGGGACAGGGCCTACGAGCAGTACTTC.

The chain is built from TRBV10-3 and TRBJ2-2; a weak D match, TRBD1 (5 bases). CDR1 is ENHRY, CDR2 SYGVKD, per germline. This CDR3 is built from 15 residues. Trimming took off 2 bases at V and 1 base at J, with 8 bases between the two ends. This chain's CDR3 is CAISERQGNTGELFF. The CDR3 bases are TGTGCCATCAGTGAGCGGCAGGGGAACACCGGGGAGCTGTTTTTT.

V gene TRBV9 combines with J gene TRBJ2-3, with D possibly TRBD2 on 5 matching bases. The CDR3 is 16 residues long. Between the trimmed V and J ends, which lost 3 bases and 0 bases, there was a span of 14 bases. In germline, CDR1 is SGDLS, CDR2 YYNGEE. CDR3 nucleotide sequence: TGTGCCAGCAGCGCCTCTACGAGGGTCAGCACAGATACGCAGTATTTT. This translates into CASSASTRVSTDTQYF.

The chain carries TRBV6-1 and TRBJ1-6; TRBD1 agrees at 9 bases. The junction had 5 bases not matched to a gene; V was cut back by 4 bases and J by 10 bases. Germline CDR1 MNHNS, CDR2 SASEGT. This CDR3 comprises 14 residues. In DNA form, the CDR3 reads TGTGCCAGCAGTGTGGGGACAGGGCACTCACCCCTCCACTTT. Its translation is CASSVGTGHSPLHF.

The rearrangement joins TRBV19 to TRBJ2-5, with D maybe TRBD2 (5 bases). The CDR3 spans 16 residues. From germline, CDR1 is LNHDA and CDR2 SQIVND (reference sequence). The V end was cut by 5 bases, the J end by 5 bases, with 21 bases between. CDR3 sequence (DNA): TGTGCCAGTAGTCCGGATCCGGGCCGTGGGAGTGAGACCCAGTACTTC. Protein sequence: CASSPDPGRGSETQYF.

The J gene is TRBJ2-7, the V gene TRBV28; tentative D call: TRBD2 (6 bases). The length of the CDR3 is 13 residues. Germline V lookup: CDR1 MDHEN, CDR2 SYDVKM. Trimming left V 7 bases short and J 2 bases short, with 12 bases between. CDR3 in amino acids: CASTGGDAYEQYF. The CDR3 nucleotides are TGTGCCAGCACCGGAGGGGACGCCTACGAGCAGTACTTC.

The chain is built from TRBV6-6 and TRBJ1-1; D gene unclear. This CDR3 is built from 13 residues. Trimming pared 6 bases from V and 3 bases from J, leaving 11 bases between. Looked up from germline, CDR1 is MNHNY and CDR2 is SVGAGI (reference sequence). Here the CDR3 DNA reads TGTGCCAGCAGCCACTTAGTTGACACTGAAGCTTTCTTT. This sequence encodes CASSHLVDTEAFF.